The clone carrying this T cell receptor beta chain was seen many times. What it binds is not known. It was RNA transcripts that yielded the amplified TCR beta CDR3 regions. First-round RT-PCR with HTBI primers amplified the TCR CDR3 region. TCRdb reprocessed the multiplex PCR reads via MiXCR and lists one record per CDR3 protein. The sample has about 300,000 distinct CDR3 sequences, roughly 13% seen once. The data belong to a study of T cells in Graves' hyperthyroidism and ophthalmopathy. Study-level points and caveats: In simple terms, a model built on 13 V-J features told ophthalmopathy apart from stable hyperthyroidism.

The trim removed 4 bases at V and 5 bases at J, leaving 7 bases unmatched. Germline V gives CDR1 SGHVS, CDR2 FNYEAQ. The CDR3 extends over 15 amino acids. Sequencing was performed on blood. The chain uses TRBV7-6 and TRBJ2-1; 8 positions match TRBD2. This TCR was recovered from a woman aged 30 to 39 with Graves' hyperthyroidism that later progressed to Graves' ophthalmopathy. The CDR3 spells CASSYQTSAHNEQFF. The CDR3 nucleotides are TGTGCCAGCAGCTATCAGACTAGCGCTCACAATGAGCAGTTCTTC. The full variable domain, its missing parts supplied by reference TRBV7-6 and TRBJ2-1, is GAGVSQSPRYKVTKRGQDVALRCDPISGHVSLYWYRQALGQGPEFLTYFNYEAQQDKSGLPNDRFSAERPEGSISTLTIQRTEQRDSAMYRCASSYQTSAHNEQFFGPGTRLTVL.